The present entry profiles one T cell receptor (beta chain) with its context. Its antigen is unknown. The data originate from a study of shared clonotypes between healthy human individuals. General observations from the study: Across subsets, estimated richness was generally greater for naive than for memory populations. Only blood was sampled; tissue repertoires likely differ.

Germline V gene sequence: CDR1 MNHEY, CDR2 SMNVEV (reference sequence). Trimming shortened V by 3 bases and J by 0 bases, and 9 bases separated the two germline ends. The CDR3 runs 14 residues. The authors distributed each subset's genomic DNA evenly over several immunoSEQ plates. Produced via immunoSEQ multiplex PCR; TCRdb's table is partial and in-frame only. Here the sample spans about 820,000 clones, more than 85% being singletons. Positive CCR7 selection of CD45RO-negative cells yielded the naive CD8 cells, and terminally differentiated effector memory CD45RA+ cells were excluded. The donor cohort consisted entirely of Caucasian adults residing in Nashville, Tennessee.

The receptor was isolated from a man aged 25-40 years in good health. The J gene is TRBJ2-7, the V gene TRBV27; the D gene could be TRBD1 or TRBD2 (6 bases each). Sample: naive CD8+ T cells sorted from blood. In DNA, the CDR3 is TGTGCCAGCAGTTTTGGGGGGCTCTCCTACGAGCAGTACTTC. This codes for CASSFGGLSYEQYF.